The present T cell receptor (beta chain) was sequenced within a study of blood T cell repertoires in COVID-19. CDR3 length equals 17 residues. The V end lost 4 bases, the J end lost 2 bases, and 18 bases lay between the germline ends. CDR1 and CDR2 (germline): MRHNA, SNTAGT. Here immunoSEQ multiplex PCR was the method, and the copy in TCRdb shows in-frame clones only, minus some. The repertoire holds 60,000 to 75,000 clones, with 76% as singletons. This chain links TRBV6-4 with TRBJ1-5; D unclear. The TCR originated in an elderly woman with acute or convalescent COVID-19. The sample consisted of peripheral blood. The CDR3 DNA reads as TGTGCCAGCAGTGTAGGAACGGAGGTAGTTCGCAATCAGCCCCAGCATTTT. It is translated as CASSVGTEVVRNQPQHF.